A single sample is the source of the 23 T cell receptor beta chains below, sequenced in a study of radiation and T cells in renal cell carcinoma. Noted time point: baseline pretreatment blood. Stated treatment: 15 Gy SBRT to primary tumor, nephrectomy 4 weeks later. Generated by immunoSEQ multiplex PCR, the TCRdb table keeps only in-frame clones and is missing some. Found here are approximately 100,000 clones, approximately 86% of them singletons; the top ten hold under 9.5%. This material consisted of blood, taken from a patient whose treatment included radiotherapy and nephrectomy. These receptors came from a middle-aged man with renal cell carcinoma.

CDR3 DNA sequence: TGTGCCAGCAGTGGAGAGACAGGGGGGCAGCCCCAGCATTTT. Translating gives CASSGETGGQPQHF. This chain connects TRBV6-1 to TRBJ1-5; 9 positions agree with TRBD1. With V trimmed by 4 bases and J by 7 bases, 5 bases remained unmatched. Looked up from germline, CDR1 is MNHNS and CDR2 is SASEGT. The CDR3 runs to 14 residues.

V and J are TRBV19 and TRBJ2-7, with D perhaps assigned TRBD1 or TRBD2 (5 bases each). CDR3 length: 15 residues. In germline, CDR1 is LNHDA, CDR2 SQIVND (reference sequence). Trimming shortened V by 1 base and J by 3 bases, and 13 bases separated the two germline ends. CDR3 loop: CASSIATGTGYEQYF. The CDR3 bases are TGTGCCAGTAGTATAGCCACCGGGACGGGCTACGAGCAGTACTTC.

This chain links TRBV4-3 with TRBJ2-2; 8 bases line up with TRBD1. V shed 0 bases, J shed 6 bases, and the junction held 3 bases outside the gene matches. CDR1 is LGHNA, CDR2 YSLEER, per germline. This CDR3 is 15 amino acids long. The CDR3 nucleotides are TGCGCCAGCAGCCAAGATCCGACAGGGGCCGGGGAGCTGTTTTTT. This encodes CASSQDPTGAGELFF.

The V gene is TRBV28, the J gene TRBJ2-7; D possibly matches TRBD1 or TRBD2 (5 bases each). Germline lookup yields CDR1 MDHEN and CDR2 SYDVKM. V was clipped by 11 bases and J by 3 bases, with 11 bases between them. The CDR3 consists of 11 residues. The CDR3 bases are TGTGCCGCAGCAGGGAGCTACGAGCAGTACTTC. This encodes CAAAGSYEQYF.

On this clone: Other DNA sequences of this sample code for an identical CDR3. The chain is built from TRBV27 and TRBJ2-5; D remains unclear. The CDR3 sequence is 11 residues long. Trimming pared 6 bases from V and 5 bases from J, leaving 7 bases between. Germline V gene sequence: CDR1 MNHEY, CDR2 SMNVEV (reference sequence). CDR3 sequence: CASSLGETQYF. CDR3 bases: TGTGCCAGCAGCCTCGGGGAGACCCAGTACTTC.

The V and J genes are TRBV18 and TRBJ2-2, with a possible D match to TRBD1 (6 bases). V was clipped by 1 base and J by 0 bases, with 12 bases between them. CDR3 length: 17 amino acids. Germline CDR1 is KGHSH and CDR2 is LQKENI. CDR3 sequence: CASSPLDRTSNTGELFF. CDR3 nucleotides: TGTGCCAGCTCACCACTCGACAGGACTTCGAACACCGGGGAGCTGTTTTTT.

This clone was recorded once. The DNA for the CDR3 is TGTGCCAGCTCAAAAAACCGGGACAGGGTAGGCTATGGCTACACCTTC. Protein: CASSKNRDRVGYGYTF. This chain connects TRBV18 to TRBJ1-2; 9 nucleotides align to TRBD1. CDR3 length: 16 residues. Germline trimming cut 5 bases from V and 4 bases from J; bases unmatched to any gene: 11. Germline V CDR1 and CDR2: KGHSH, LQKENI.

V is TRBV9 and J is TRBJ2-1; D possibly corresponds to TRBD1 (6 bases). The CDR3 covers 17 residues. V lost 0 bases to trimming and J lost 4 bases, with 17 bases between them. The V gene's germline CDR1 is SGDLS and CDR2 YYNGEE. The CDR3 loop is CASSVESSGGQYNEQFF. The CDR3 DNA is TGTGCCAGCAGCGTAGAATCAAGCGGCGGACAGTACAATGAGCAGTTCTTC.

A word on this clone: The junction departs from germline at one end; a sequencing error may be responsible. This rearrangement joins TRBV7-9 to TRBJ1-2, with D possibly being TRBD1 (6 bases). Germline CDR1 reads SEHNR; CDR2 reads FQNEAQ (reference sequence). The CDR3 length is 12 residues. The CDR3 DNA follows: TGTGCCAGCAGTTTAGGGGGTTATGGCTACACCTTC. Protein product: CASSLGGYGYTF.

The CDR3 region is CASTRLPWDEQFF. CDR3 in DNA: TGTGCCAGCACCCGTCTTCCGTGGGATGAGCAGTTCTTC. This chain uses TRBV5-5 with TRBJ2-1; D unresolved. The CDR3 totals 13 residues. Per germline, CDR1 SGHKS and CDR2 YYEKEE (reference sequence). Trimming took 6 bases from V and 8 from J, leaving 15 bases between them.

The chain carries TRBV6-5 and TRBJ2-2, with 10 positions matching TRBD2. The J segment lost 5 bases and the V segment lost 8 bases, leaving 8 bases of the junction unmatched. The CDR3 has 15 residues. Germline V gene sequence: CDR1 MNHEY, CDR2 SVGAGI. In nucleotides, the CDR3 is TGTGCCAGCGGAGCGGGGGGGTTAGGGACCGGGGAGCTGTTTTTT. Translating it yields CASGAGGLGTGELFF.

This clone appeared a single time. This rearrangement joins TRBV28 to TRBJ2-2; possible D gene TRBD2, 5 bases. The germline V gene has CDR1 MDHEN and CDR2 SYDVKM. V lost 2 bases and J lost 4, with 5 bases in between. The CDR3 has 13 residues. The CDR3 DNA reads TGTGCCAGCAGTTTAGGAGGCACCGGGGAGCTGTTTTTT. It yields the protein CASSLGGTGELFF.

This clone was seen only a few times. The chain joins TRBV29-1 to TRBJ1-2; 9 bases line up with TRBD1. From germline, CDR1 is SQVTM and CDR2 ANQGSEA. This CDR3 is 13 amino acids long. J gave up 8 bases and V 1 base, and 5 bases lay outside the gene matches. The DNA for the CDR3 is TGCAGCGTTGAAGCCGGACAGGGGTGGGGCTACACCTTC. It encodes CSVEAGQGWGYTF.

V gene TRBV5-6 combines with J gene TRBJ2-2; D is ambiguous. The CDR3 totals 13 residues. The ends were cut back, 1 base at V and 10 bases at J, with 11 bases in the middle. CDR1 is SGHDT and CDR2 is YYEEEE in the germline V gene. CDR3 sequence (DNA): TGTGCCAGCAGCTTGCAACCGACATCGGAGCTGTTTTTT. The encoded protein is CASSLQPTSELFF.

Written as DNA, the CDR3 is TGTGCCAGCAGCCGTAACCTCGGGGAGCTGTTTTTT. It codes for CASSRNLGELFF. The chain combines TRBV7-3 with TRBJ2-2; no clear D. The germline gives CDR1 SGHTA, CDR2 FQGTGA. V lost 5 bases, J lost 7 bases, and 8 bases lay in between. CDR3 length equals 12 residues.

This sequence joins TRBV7-2 and TRBJ2-1; 11 bases fit TRBD1. This CDR3 contains 14 residues. Germline-derived CDR1 and CDR2 are SGHTA and FQGNSA. V lost 5 bases, J lost 15 bases, and 12 bases stayed unmatched. The DNA for the CDR3 is TGTGCCAGCAGCCCCTGGGACAGGGGGTCGGGTCTGTTCTTC. This codes for CASSPWDRGSGLFF. Full variable domain (rest looked up from reference TRBV7-2 and TRBJ2-1): GAGVSQSPSNKVTEKGKDVELRCDPISGHTALYWYRQSLGQGLEFLIYFQGNSAPDKSGLPSDRFSAERTGGSVSTLTIQRTQQEDSAVYLCASSPWDRGSGLFFGPGTRLTVL.

V is TRBV19 and J is TRBJ2-3; D uncertain. CDR1 and CDR2 from the germline V gene are LNHDA and SQIVND (reference sequence). Trimming took 1 base from V and 4 from J, leaving 12 bases between them. This CDR3 is built from 15 residues. CDR3 nucleotides: TGTGCCAGTAGTATAGTCGCAGTCGGCTCAGATACGCAGTATTTT. Protein: CASSIVAVGSDTQYF.

In this sample, this clone turned up a few times. Other DNA sequences in the same sample also yield this CDR3. The chain couples TRBV7-9 to TRBJ2-7; possibly TRBD1 or TRBD2 for D (7 bases each). CDR1 and CDR2 (germline): SEHNR, FQNEAQ (reference sequence). The V gene lost 5 bases and the J gene lost 2 bases, with 10 bases spanning the gap. The CDR3 runs to 13 residues. CDR3: CASSPGGAYEQYF. The CDR3 bases are TGTGCCAGCAGCCCAGGGGGGGCCTACGAGCAGTACTTC.

J is TRBJ2-7 and V is TRBV4-1, with 7 bases aligning to TRBD2. CDR1 MGHRA and CDR2 YSYEKL come from the germline V gene. The junction had 14 bases not matched to a gene; V was cut back by 0 bases and J by 6 bases. This CDR3 is 17 amino acids long. The CDR3: CASSQDLRAGEGREQYF. The CDR3 region has the DNA TGCGCCAGCAGCCAAGATCTTCGGGCGGGGGAAGGGCGCGAGCAGTACTTC.

V is TRBV9 and J is TRBJ2-5; 10 bases line up with TRBD2. CDR3 length: 18 residues. The V gene end was trimmed by 4 bases and the J gene end by 5 bases; junction bases not matched to a gene: 17. Germline CDR1 and CDR2: SGDLS and YYNGEE. The CDR3 here is CASSPGASGSIGEETQYF. The CDR3 DNA reads as TGTGCCAGCAGCCCGGGGGCTAGCGGGAGTATCGGGGAGGAGACCCAGTACTTC.

This clone was found a few times. The V gene is TRBV7-8, the J gene TRBJ1-2; perhaps TRBD1 as D (5 bases). The germline V gene has CDR1 SGHVS and CDR2 FQNEAQ. Trimming removed 6 bases from V and 4 bases from J, with 21 bases in between. This CDR3 spans 16 amino acids. The CDR3 bases are TGTGCCAGCAGTCCAAGGGGAGGTATCGGAGGCTATGGCTACACCTTC. Amino acid sequence: CASSPRGGIGGYGYTF.

The gene calls are TRBV15 and TRBJ2-6, with TRBD1 matching 10 bases. Germline V gene data show CDR1 as LNHNV and CDR2 as YYDKDF (reference sequence). There are 19 residues in the CDR3. The J segment lost 3 bases and the V segment lost 0 bases, leaving 8 bases of the junction unmatched. The CDR3 protein is CATSREGQGVLSGANVLTF. CDR3 DNA: TGTGCCACCAGCAGAGAAGGACAGGGGGTCCTAAGTGGGGCCAACGTCCTGACTTTC.

The chain is built from TRBV9 and TRBJ1-2; D ambiguous. The CDR3 sequence is 16 residues long. Trimming took off 0 bases at V and 2 bases at J, with 14 bases between the two ends. The germline CDR1 and CDR2 sequences are SGDLS and YYNGEE. The CDR3 reads CASSVESRVPNYGYTF. The CDR3 nucleotides are TGTGCCAGCAGCGTAGAGTCTCGGGTGCCCAACTATGGCTACACCTTC.